Listed here is a single T cell receptor beta chain. The sample originates from a study of blood T cell repertoires in COVID-19. As originally analysed: Cell counts per sample came from amplifying reference gene primers. The protocol was immunoSEQ multiplex PCR, while the TCRdb copy is restricted to in-frame clones and leaves out a portion. V, J and clone size are taken as reported in that table, and D and trimming were inferred from the DNA itself. Of about 49,000 clones detected, 65% to 90% appear once; the ten largest clones hold more than 20%. This CDR3 has 11 residues. V dropped 4 bases and J dropped 3 bases, with 6 bases sitting between them. Per the germline V gene, CDR1 is SQVTM and CDR2 is ANQGSEA.

This chain joins TRBV29-1 and TRBJ2-5, with D perhaps matching TRBD2 (6 bases). Source material: peripheral blood. This TCR came from a woman older than 75 with COVID-19, enrolled during active disease. The CDR3, as DNA: TGCAGCGTTGGGGGGGAAGAGACCCAGTACTTC. It codes for CSVGGEETQYF. The variable domain in full, completed from reference TRBV29-1 and TRBJ2-5, reads SAVISQKPSRDICQRGTSLTIQCQVDSQVTMMFWYRQQPGQSLTLIATANQGSEATYESGFVIDKFPISRPNLTFSTLTVSNMSPEDSSIYLCSVGGEETQYFGPGTRLLVL.